The present T cell receptor (beta chain) was sequenced within a study of OX40 agonist ivuxolimab in advanced cancers. Only in-frame clones appear in the TCRdb table, and some are missing; sequencing was by immunoSEQ multiplex PCR. Seen here are fewer than 70,000 clones, about 88% observed once, and the top ten hold over 2.5%. V was shortened by 7 bases and J by 2 bases, with 12 bases between the two germline ends. This CDR3 spans 14 amino acids. Germline V lookup: CDR1 SNHLY, CDR2 FYNNEI. This clone showed up just once. The material was CD4+ or CD8+ T cells sorted from blood, obtained in a trial of the OX40 agonist ivuxolimab. The receptor's source is an adult with an advanced solid tumor such as melanoma, head and neck, liver or kidney cancer. The chain is built from TRBV2 and TRBJ1-5, with D uncertain. The CDR3, as DNA: TGTGCCAGCAAGTCGACGAGGGGCAATCAGCCCCAGCATTTT. It translates to CASKSTRGNQPQHF.